These T cell receptor beta chains were read from a single sample in a study of radiotherapy plus CTLA-4 blockade in lung cancer. Using immunoSEQ multiplex PCR, the repertoire was profiled, and TCRdb retains in-frame clones only, with some absent. The data show 40,000 to 50,000 clones, with 80% to 85% seen just once and roughly 3.3% held by the top ten. The source was peripheral blood, collected from a patient treated with radiotherapy plus ipilimumab. These receptors came from a human donor with non-small cell lung cancer who had stable disease on radiotherapy plus ipilimumab. CDR3s leave out the opening cysteine and the closing phenylalanine or tryptophan.

>TRBV28|TRBJ2-7
ASRLLTGITYEQY
>TRBV7-9|TRBJ1-2
ASSSWTGGDLYT
>TRBV19|TRBJ2-2
ASSMSRTGGTGELF
>TRBV4-1|TRBJ2-1
ASSHELAGGIYEQF
>TRBV28|TRBJ1-2
ASSSPRAGGVGYGYT
>TRBV6-6|TRBJ2-7
ASSGSGTGGSYEQY
>TRBV6-4|TRBJ2-5
ASSDSTSGSRETQY
>TRBV19|TRBJ2-1
ASSRDREGYNEQF
>TRBV9|TRBJ2-3
ASSAYREPTDTQY
>TRBV15|TRBJ1-4
ATSRDGGPGEKLF
>TRBV30|TRBJ1-2
AWSAGQSYGYT
>TRBV27|TRBJ1-3
ASSKYSGLSGNTIY
>TRBV5-1|TRBJ1-1
ASSVQGIGTEAF
>TRBV9|TRBJ2-2
ASRAQGPGELF
>TRBV9|TRBJ2-3
ASSAGLDKSSTDTQY
>TRBV19|TRBJ2-1
ASRGQRENNEQF
>TRBV2|TRBJ1-3
ASRSGQVPSGNTIY
>TRBV28|TRBJ2-3
ASSPWGLAGGRSTDTQY
>TRBV19|TRBJ2-5
ASSIAYRKQETQY
>TRBV28|TRBJ1-2
ASTQGASNYGYT
>TRBV10-3|TRBJ2-2
AISQNGVGDPGELF
>TRBV19|TRBJ2-2
ASSIDFQAGKTGELF
>TRBV19|TRBJ2-5
ASSGDTQETQY
>TRBV2|TRBJ2-5
ASMRDRGSETQY
>TRBV4-3|TRBJ2-7
ASSQDRGSVSYEQY
>TRBV7-2|TRBJ2-1
ASSRNGRTSYNEQF
>TRBV7-2|TRBJ2-5
ASSLGRSGQETQY
>TRBV29-1|TRBJ2-1
SAGQGPPEF
>TRBV6-5|TRBJ1-2
ASSLDRGYGYT
>TRBV5-6|TRBJ1-1
ASGWGLEAF
>TRBV7-2|TRBJ1-4
ASSLALQAHATNENLF
>TRBV12-2|TRBJ2-3
ASRLVARAGAVADTQY
>TRBV4-3|TRBJ2-3
ASSQEGGSTDTQY
>TRBV7-9|TRBJ1-5
ASSHRGQPQH
>TRBV6-5|TRBJ1-1
ASRSTGGTDTEAF
>TRBV19|TRBJ2-7
ASSIGPGLEQY
>TRBV18|TRBJ2-1
ASSNSAAGGPYNEQF
>TRBV15|TRBJ2-7
ATSRDPSGYEQY
>TRBV7-9|TRBJ1-4
ASSLVQGTNEKLF
>TRBV19|TRBJ2-1
ASSLLPAGPNYNEQF
>TRBV19|TRBJ2-5
ASRVQGLQETQY
>TRBV5-1|TRBJ1-1
ASSLGVSGTEAF
>TRBV7-3|TRBJ2-2
ASSSTPPGLAVTEGELF
>TRBV7-3|TRBJ2-3
ASSSVSTDTQY
>TRBV28|TRBJ2-7
ASISLQGSYEQY
>TRBV7-2|TRBJ2-1
ASSRGTATYNEQF
>TRBV19|TRBJ1-5
ASSMGQGFQPQH
>TRBV5-1|TRBJ2-2
ASSLLGQTNTGELF
>TRBV7-9|TRBJ2-7
ASKLEGGGSGNYEQY
>TRBV7-8|TRBJ2-1
ASSLDQTSGYNEQF